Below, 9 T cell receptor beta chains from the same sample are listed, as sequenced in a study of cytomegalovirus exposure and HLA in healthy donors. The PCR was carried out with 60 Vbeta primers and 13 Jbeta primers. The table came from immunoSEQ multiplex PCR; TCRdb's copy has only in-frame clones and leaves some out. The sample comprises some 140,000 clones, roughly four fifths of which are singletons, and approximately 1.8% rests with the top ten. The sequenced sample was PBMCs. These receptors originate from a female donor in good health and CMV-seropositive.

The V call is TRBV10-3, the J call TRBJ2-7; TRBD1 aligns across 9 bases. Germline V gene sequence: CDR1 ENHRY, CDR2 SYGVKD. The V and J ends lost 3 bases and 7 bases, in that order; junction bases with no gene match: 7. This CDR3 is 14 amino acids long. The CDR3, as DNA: TGTGCCATCAGTGAATCACAGGGGGCGGTTGAGCAGTACTTC. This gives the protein CAISESQGAVEQYF.

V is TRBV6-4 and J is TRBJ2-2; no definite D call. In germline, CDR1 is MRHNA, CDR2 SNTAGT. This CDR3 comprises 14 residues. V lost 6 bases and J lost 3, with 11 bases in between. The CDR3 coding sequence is TGTGCCAGCAGAGTACGCGAGGACACCGGGGAGCTGTTTTTT. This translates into CASRVREDTGELFF.

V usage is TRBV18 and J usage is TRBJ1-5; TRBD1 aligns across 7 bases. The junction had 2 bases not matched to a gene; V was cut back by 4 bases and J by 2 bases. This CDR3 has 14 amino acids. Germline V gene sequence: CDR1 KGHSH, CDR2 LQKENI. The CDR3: CASSRQGGNQPQHF. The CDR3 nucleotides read TGTGCCAGCTCACGACAGGGTGGCAATCAGCCCCAGCATTTT.

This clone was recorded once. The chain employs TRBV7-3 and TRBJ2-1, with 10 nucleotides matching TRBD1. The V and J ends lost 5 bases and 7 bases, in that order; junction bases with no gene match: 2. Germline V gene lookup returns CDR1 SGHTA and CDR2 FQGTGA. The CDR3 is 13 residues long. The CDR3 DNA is TGTGCCAGCAGCCGGACAGGGGGTAATGAGCAGTTCTTC. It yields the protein CASSRTGGNEQFF.

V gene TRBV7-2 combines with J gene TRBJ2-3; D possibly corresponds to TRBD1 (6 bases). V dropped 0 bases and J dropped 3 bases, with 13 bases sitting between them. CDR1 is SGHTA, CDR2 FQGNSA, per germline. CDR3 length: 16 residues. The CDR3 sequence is CASSLAPNRVTDTQYF. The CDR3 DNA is TGTGCCAGCAGCTTAGCGCCGAACAGGGTGACAGATACGCAGTATTTT.

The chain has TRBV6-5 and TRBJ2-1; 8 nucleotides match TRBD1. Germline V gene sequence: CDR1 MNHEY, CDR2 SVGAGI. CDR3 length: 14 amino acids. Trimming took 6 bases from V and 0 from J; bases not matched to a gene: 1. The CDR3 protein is CASRGQGSYNEQFF. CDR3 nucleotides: TGTGCCAGCAGAGGACAGGGCTCCTACAATGAGCAGTTCTTC.

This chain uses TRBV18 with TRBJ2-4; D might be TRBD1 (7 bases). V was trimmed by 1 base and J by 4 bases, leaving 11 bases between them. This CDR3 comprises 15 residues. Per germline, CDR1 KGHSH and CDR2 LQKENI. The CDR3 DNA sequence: TGTGCCAGCTCACCACAGTCAGGGGGGAAAAACATTCAGTACTTC. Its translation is CASSPQSGGKNIQYF.

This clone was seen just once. The chain's CDR3 is CASSLTGVGNTIYF. The CDR3 region has the DNA TGTGCCAGCAGCTTGACAGGGGTAGGAAACACCATATATTTT. V gene TRBV7-2 combines with J gene TRBJ1-3; 8 nucleotides align to TRBD1. Germline-derived CDR1 and CDR2 are SGHTA and FQGNSA. The CDR3 is 14 amino acids. V lost 3 bases and J lost 4; bases outside the gene matches: 2. The whole variable domain, remainder taken from reference TRBV7-2 and TRBJ1-3, is GAGVSQSPSNKVTEKGKDVELRCDPISGHTALYWYRQSLGQGLEFLIYFQGNSAPDKSGLPSDRFSAERTGGSVSTLTIQRTQQEDSAVYLCASSLTGVGNTIYFGEGSWLTVV.

The CDR3 reads CASSFSDMSNQPQHF. CDR3 coding DNA: TGTGCCAGCAGTTTCTCGGACATGAGCAATCAGCCCCAGCATTTT. V gene TRBV27 combines with J gene TRBJ1-5; tentative D call: TRBD1 (5 bases). V gave up 3 bases and J gave up 1 base, with 10 bases separating them. This CDR3 contains 15 residues. Per the germline V gene, CDR1 is MNHEY and CDR2 is SMNVEV (reference sequence).